A selection of T cell receptor beta chains follows, all from one sample in a study of T cell clonotyping in hematopoietic cell transplantation. This table comes from immunoSEQ multiplex PCR, and its TCRdb copy is limited to in-frame clones, with some not included. Of more than 25,000 clones listed, approximately 90% are singletons. The starting material was PBMCs, obtained 100 days after allogeneic stem cell transplant. The receptor source for this set is a female patient aged 45-60 years who had an allogeneic stem cell transplant from a related donor, so the T cells may come from the graft donor. Some clones in this sample may be carry-over from other donors' samples. CDR3s include the opening cysteine and the closing phenylalanine or tryptophan. D genes are given only for firm matches. Rows may omit the clone size; those that give it use once, few, many or a size class.

>TRBJ2-7|TRBV27|NA|NA
TGTGCCAGCTGGGACTCGATGAACGAGCAGTACTTC
CASWDSMNEQYF
>TRBJ1-2|TRBV7-8|NA|NA
TGTGCCAGCAGCCCTAGGGAGGACAGCTATGGCTACACCTTC
CASSPREDSYGYTF
>TRBJ2-3|TRBV4-1|TRBD2|NA
TGCGCCAGCAGCCAAAAACCTCGACTAGCGGGGGGGACAGATACGCAGTATTTT
CASSQKPRLAGGTDTQYF
>TRBJ2-1|TRBV7-2|NA|NA
TGTGCCAGCAGCTACCGCGATTGGGGGGCCGGTAATGAGCAGTTCTTC
CASSYRDWGAGNEQFF
>TRBJ2-7|TRBV5-1|NA|NA
TGCGCCAGCAGCCCCCGGGAAGGGACGGGGTACGAGCAGTACTTC
CASSPREGTGYEQYF
>TRBJ2-7|TRBV27|TRBD2|NA
TGTGCCAGCAGTATGACTAGCGGGGGTTACGAGCAGTACTTC
CASSMTSGGYEQYF
>TRBJ2-7|TRBV9|NA|NA
TGTGCCAGCAGCCCCCGGGGCACCTACGAGCAGTACTTC
CASSPRGTYEQYF
>TRBJ2-3|TRBV5-1|NA|NA
TGCGCCAGCAGCTTGGGGGTAACGCGCACAGATACGCAGTATTTT
CASSLGVTRTDTQYF
>TRBJ1-1|TRBV2|NA|NA
TGTGCCAGCAGTGAGGACAAATACACTGAAGCTTTCTTT
CASSEDKYTEAFF
>TRBJ1-1|TRBV30|NA|NA
TGTGCCTGGCAAAAAGGACACCCGGGGATAATGAACACTGAAGCTTTCTTT
CAWQKGHPGIMNTEAFF
>TRBJ1-1|TRBV25-1|NA|NA
TGTGCCAGCAGTGAATTAACAGGGTTATCGAACACTGAAGCTTTCTTT
CASSELTGLSNTEAFF
>TRBJ1-5|TRBV30|NA|NA
TGTGCCTGGAGTAAGCTCATTAATCAGCCCCAGCATTTT
CAWSKLINQPQHF
>TRBJ2-5|TRBV4-1|NA|NA
TGCGCCAGCAGCCTACGAGGGCTGGAGACCCAGTACTTC
CASSLRGLETQYF
>TRBJ2-7|TRBV6-6|NA|NA
TGTGCCAGCAGCCGATACTACGAGCAGTACTTC
CASSRYYEQYF
>TRBJ2-7|TRBV9|TRBD2|NA
TGTGCCAGCAGCGAGGGACTAGCGGGGGGCTACGAGCAGTACTTC
CASSEGLAGGYEQYF
>TRBJ2-7|TRBV5-1|NA|NA
TGCGCCAGCAGCTTGATGACTCCCTCCTACGAGCAGTACTTC
CASSLMTPSYEQYF
>TRBJ2-3|TRBV6-5|NA|NA
TGTGCCAGCAGTTACTCCTTCGGCACGCAGTATTTT
CASSYSFGTQYF
>TRBJ2-1|TRBV7-2|TRBD2|NA
TGTGCCAGCAGCCCCAGACTAGCGGGGGGCTCCTACAATGAGCAGTTCTTC
CASSPRLAGGSYNEQFF
>TRBJ2-5|TRBV11-2|NA|NA
TGTGCCAGCAGCTCTAAACCCAAGACAGGTTTGCAGGAGACCCAGTACTTC
CASSSKPKTGLQETQYF
>TRBJ1-2|TRBV25-1|TRBD1|NA
TGTGCCAGCCTCGTGTCTGAGGGGGCGGGTGGCTACACCTTC
CASLVSEGAGGYTF
>TRBJ2-1|TRBV19|TRBD1|NA
TGTGCCAGTAGCCTGACAGGGGTCTATGAGCAGTTCTTC
CASSLTGVYEQFF
>TRBJ1-6|TRBV7-6|NA|few
TGTGCCAGCAGCCCTCGGGACCGGCAGGGCGGATCACCCCTCCACTTT
CASSPRDRQGGSPLHF
>TRBJ1-1|TRBV19|NA|NA
TGTGCCAGTAGAGAGCTTTCGAACACTGAAGCTTTCTTT
CASRELSNTEAFF
>TRBJ2-1|TRBV4-1|NA|NA
TGCGCCAGCAGCCAAGTGCTGGGAGAGGTCTGGGAGCAGTTCTTC
CASSQVLGEVWEQFF
>TRBJ2-5|TRBV9|NA|NA
TGTGCCAGCAGCAGGGTTGGGTTGGGAGAGACCCAGTACTTC
CASSRVGLGETQYF
>TRBJ1-2|TRBV4-1|TRBD1|NA
TGCGCCAGCAGCCAAGACAGGGGGAGAAGGGGCTACACCTTC
CASSQDRGRRGYTF
>TRBJ2-5|TRBV28|TRBD1|NA
TGTGCCAGCACTGCAGGGACAGGGGAATCCCTTCAAGAGACCCAGTACTTC
CASTAGTGESLQETQYF
>TRBJ2-5|TRBV5-5|NA|NA
TGTGCCAGCAGCCCCAGGGTTGGGGAGACCCAGTACTTC
CASSPRVGETQYF
>TRBJ2-5|TRBV7-9|NA|NA
TGTGCCAGCAGCGCCGCAGAGACCCAGTACTTC
CASSAAETQYF
>TRBJ2-7|TRBV6-1|TRBD1|NA
TGTGCCAGCAGTGAAGCAGGGACAGGGCCCTACGAGCAGTACTTC
CASSEAGTGPYEQYF
>TRBJ1-4|TRBV6-4|TRBD1|NA
TGTGCCAGCAGTGACCAAATGGGACAGGGGTTCGGACCGAAAAAAGCAATTTTT
CASSDQMGQGFGPKKAIF
>TRBJ1-1|TRBV5-4|TRBD1|NA
TGTGCCAGCAGAGTGGACAGGGGAGGGTACACTGAAGCTTTCTTT
CASRVDRGGYTEAFF